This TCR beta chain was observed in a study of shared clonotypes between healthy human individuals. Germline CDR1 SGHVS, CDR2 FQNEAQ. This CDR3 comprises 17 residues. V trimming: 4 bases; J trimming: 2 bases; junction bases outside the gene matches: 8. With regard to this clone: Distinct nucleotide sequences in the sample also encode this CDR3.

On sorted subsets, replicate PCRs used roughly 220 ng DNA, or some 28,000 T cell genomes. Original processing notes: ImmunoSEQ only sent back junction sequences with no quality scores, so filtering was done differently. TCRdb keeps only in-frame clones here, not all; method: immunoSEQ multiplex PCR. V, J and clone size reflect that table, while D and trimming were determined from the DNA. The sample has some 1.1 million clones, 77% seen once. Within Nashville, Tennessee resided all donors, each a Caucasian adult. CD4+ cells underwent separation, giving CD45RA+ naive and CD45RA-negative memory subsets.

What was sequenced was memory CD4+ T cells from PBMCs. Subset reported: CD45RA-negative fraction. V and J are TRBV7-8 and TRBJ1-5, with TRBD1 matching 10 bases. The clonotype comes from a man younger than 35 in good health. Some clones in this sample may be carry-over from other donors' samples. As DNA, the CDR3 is TGTGCCAGCAGCTCTAGGACAGGGGGTAGGGGCAATCAGCCCCAGCATTTT. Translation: CASSSRTGGRGNQPQHF.